The 2 T cell receptor beta chains below come from one sample, sequenced in a study of cytomegalovirus exposure and HLA in healthy donors. Amplification used 60 Vbeta primers and 13 Jbeta primers. Profiled with immunoSEQ multiplex PCR; TCRdb holds only in-frame clones, not every one. The table records approximately 24,000 clones, 70% of them present only once. Sequencing was performed on PBMCs. Receptors originate from a woman between 45 and 60 years old in good health and CMV-seronegative.

The rearrangement links TRBV7-2 to TRBJ2-1; D perhaps matches TRBD2 (5 bases). V lost 5 bases to trimming and J lost 8 bases, with 13 bases between them. From germline, CDR1 is SGHTA and CDR2 FQGNSA. The CDR3 has 13 amino acids. CDR3 nucleotides: TGTGCCAGCAGCCCCAGACCGGGGTATGAGCAGTTCTTC. As protein: CASSPRPGYEQFF.

This clone has a single count. The chain links TRBV7-9 to TRBJ1-2, with 7 bases identical to TRBD1. The V segment lost 3 bases and the J segment 6 bases; nucleotides outside the gene matches: 13. The CDR3 spans 16 residues. Germline V gene data show CDR1 as SEHNR and CDR2 as FQNEAQ (reference sequence). The CDR3 DNA reads as TGTGCCAGCAGCTTTCCCAGACAGGGAGAAGGTAATGGCTACACCTTC. It is translated as CASSFPRQGEGNGYTF. The complete variable domain, with remaining parts taken from reference TRBV7-9 and TRBJ1-2, reads DTGVSQNPRHKITKRGQNVTFRCDPISEHNRLYWYRQTLGQGPEFLTYFQNEAQLEKSRLLSDRFSAERPKGSFSTLEIQRTEQGDSAMYLCASSFPRQGEGNGYTFGSGTRLTVV.